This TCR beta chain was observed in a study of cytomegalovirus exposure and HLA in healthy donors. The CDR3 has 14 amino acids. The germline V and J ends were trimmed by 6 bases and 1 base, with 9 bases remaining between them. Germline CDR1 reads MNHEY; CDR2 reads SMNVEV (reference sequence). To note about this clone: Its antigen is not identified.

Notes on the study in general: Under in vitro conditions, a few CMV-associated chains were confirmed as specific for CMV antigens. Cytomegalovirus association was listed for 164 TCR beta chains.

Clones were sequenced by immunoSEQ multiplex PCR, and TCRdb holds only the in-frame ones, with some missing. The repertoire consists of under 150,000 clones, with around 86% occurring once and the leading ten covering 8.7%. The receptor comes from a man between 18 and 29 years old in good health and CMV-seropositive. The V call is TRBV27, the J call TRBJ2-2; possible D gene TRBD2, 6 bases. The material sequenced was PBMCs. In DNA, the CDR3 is TGTGCCAGCAGCCCGGGACTGAACACCGGGGAGCTGTTTTTT. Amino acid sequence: CASSPGLNTGELFF.